The TCR beta chain under discussion was sequenced for a study of patients and donors after allogeneic stem cell transplantation (dated by TCRdb to between 2020 and 2021). For CDR1 and CDR2, the germline V gene (reference sequence) lists SEHNR and FQNEAQ. The germline ends are 15 bases apart after V is trimmed by 6 bases and J by 7 bases. Counted from cysteine to phenylalanine, this CDR3 has 13 amino acids. The only DNA kept is the CDR3, 39 bases in frame from the first base. There are a few counts of this clonotype. What this receptor recognizes is not known. No base quality values were provided; no much bigger clone lies one nucleotide off. Library preparation employed RT-PCR. TCRdb records NextSeq 550 as the sequencer. TCRdb reworked the public reads: Q25 trimming with fastp, MiXCR clone assembly, productive beta chains retained. Identical CDR3 proteins give one entry, which carries the most common genes and DNA. The sample data list about 110,000 distinct CDR3 sequences, and about a third of these were observed just once. The top ten constitute 27% of the sample.

Sequencing input: blood, either unsorted or a sorted T cell fraction (not recorded which). This TCR came from a human donor who was either an allogeneic HSCT recipient or a stem cell or donor lymphocyte infusion donor (not recorded which). It is not recorded whose cells these are; they may come from a transplant donor. The chain is encoded by TRBV7-9 joined to TRBJ1-2, with no reliable assignment of the D segment. DNA sequence: TGTGCCAGCAGGTCCGACGGCTATGGTGGCTACACCTTC. Translated, this is CASRSDGYGGYTF.